The next 27 T cell receptor beta chains were all read from a single sample in a study of patients and donors after allogeneic stem cell transplantation. TCRdb re-analysed the RT-PCR reads in MiXCR, keeping a single row per CDR3 protein. The table includes about 230,000 distinct CDR3 sequences, roughly 14% detected once. Sequencing input: blood, either unsorted or a sorted T cell fraction (not recorded which). The origin of the receptors is a human donor who was either an allogeneic HSCT recipient or a stem cell or donor lymphocyte infusion donor (not recorded which). It is not recorded whose cells these are; they may come from a transplant donor.

In its sample, this clonotype was seen a few times. A much bigger clone sits one base away, suggesting this may be a read error. The rearrangement uses TRBV21-1 and TRBJ2-7; no DNA check was done on the table's D call, TRBD1. The J call may be faulty, since TRBJ2-1 better matches the DNA end. TRBV21-1 is designated a pseudogene. The CDR3 extends over 11 amino acids. The CDR3 reads CAVPGADEQFF. CDR3 bases: TGTGCCGTCCCTGGGGCGGACGAGCAGTTCTTC.

The chain couples TRBV5-8 to TRBJ1-1; D call uncertain. Trimming left V 4 bases short and J 0 bases short, with 13 bases between. Germline-derived CDR1 and CDR2 are SGHTS and YDEGEE. This CDR3 has 15 amino acids. The CDR3 protein is CASSPRTVMNTEAFF. In DNA form, the CDR3 reads TGTGCCAGCAGCCCGAGGACGGTGATGAACACTGAAGCTTTCTTT.

The rearrangement uses TRBV20-1 and TRBJ2-5, with TRBD1 matching 8 bases. Germline trimming cut 4 bases from V and 4 bases from J; bases unmatched to any gene: 5. Germline lookup yields CDR1 DFQATT and CDR2 SNEGSKA (reference sequence). This CDR3 is built from 13 residues. The CDR3 nucleotides are TGCAGTGCTACAGGGGGCGCAGGAGAGACCCAGTACTTC. Translation gives CSATGGAGETQYF.

The chain joins TRBV5-5 to TRBJ2-7; maybe TRBD2 (6 bases). Trimming removed 6 bases at V and 6 bases at J, with 13 bases between. Germline V gene data show CDR1 as SGHKS and CDR2 as YYEKEE (reference sequence). The CDR3 is made up of 12 amino acids. The CDR3 is CASNIWGVEQYF. The CDR3 DNA sequence: TGTGCCAGCAACATCTGGGGGGTCGAGCAGTACTTC. The full variable domain, rest sourced from reference TRBV5-5 and TRBJ2-7, is DAGVTQSPTHLIKTRGQQVTLRCSPISGHKSVSWYQQVLGQGPQFIFQYYEKEERGRGNFPDRFSARQFPNYSSELNVNALLLGDSALYLCASNIWGVEQYFGPGTRLTVT.

The chain is built from TRBV2 and TRBJ1-6; unclear D gene. The V and J ends lost 4 bases and 6 bases respectively, with 13 bases between them. This CDR3 is built from 15 residues. Looked up from germline, CDR1 is SNHLY and CDR2 is FYNNEI. Written as DNA, the CDR3 is TGTGCCAGCAGTGTAGGGCAAGCCGGTAATTCACCCCTCCACTTT. As protein: CASSVGQAGNSPLHF.

The chain employs TRBV6-1 and TRBJ2-2; 16 nucleotides match TRBD2. Trimming took 5 bases from V and 6 from J; bases not matched to a gene: 6. CDR1 and CDR2 (germline): MNHNS, SASEGT. The CDR3 is 17 residues long. The CDR3 region is CASSRGLAGGPPGELFF. For the CDR3, the DNA is TGTGCCAGCAGTAGGGGACTAGCGGGGGGGCCCCCCGGGGAGCTGTTTTTT.

This clonotype was found many times. This chain links TRBV20-1 with TRBJ2-3; no definite D call. The germline CDR1 and CDR2 sequences are DFQATT and SNEGSKA (reference sequence). CDR3 size: 13 residues. The V end lost 8 bases, the J end lost 6 bases, and 18 bases lay between the germline ends. As DNA, the CDR3 is TGCAGTTCGATAGGCACGATAGGCGATACGCAGTATTTT. This gives the protein CSSIGTIGDTQYF.

The chain combines TRBV5-1 with TRBJ2-5; possible D gene TRBD1, 6 bases. Trimming took 5 bases from V and 1 from J, leaving 6 bases between them. CDR3 length: 12 residues. CDR1 SGHRS and CDR2 YFSETQ come from the germline V gene. The chain's CDR3 is CASRGAQETQYF. Written as DNA, the CDR3 is TGCGCCAGCAGGGGGGCCCAAGAGACCCAGTACTTC.

This clonotype was seen a few times. The chain carries TRBV20-1 and TRBJ2-7; 8 bases align to TRBD2. The V gene's germline CDR1 is DFQATT and CDR2 SNEGSKA (reference sequence). The junction had 7 bases not matched to a gene; V was cut back by 3 bases and J by 3 bases. The CDR3 length is 14 residues. CDR3 sequence reads: CSARPGLVNYEQYF. The CDR3 DNA reads TGCAGTGCTAGGCCGGGACTAGTAAACTACGAGCAGTACTTC.

The sample holds a few counts of this clonotype. V usage is TRBV15 and J usage is TRBJ2-5; the D is unclear. This CDR3 comprises 14 residues. With 2 bases removed from V and 3 bases from J, the gap between germline ends came to 10 bases. CDR1 LNHNV and CDR2 YYDKDF come from the germline V gene (reference sequence). CDR3 in amino acids: CATSRYGSEETQYF. The CDR3 DNA is TGTGCCACCAGCAGATATGGAAGTGAAGAGACCCAGTACTTC.

This clonotype was seen only a few times. The chain uses TRBV12-3 or TRBV12-4 and TRBJ2-7; D is undetermined. The V end lost 4 bases, the J end lost 0 bases, and 10 bases lay between the germline ends. The CDR3 spans 14 residues. This chain's CDR3 is CASSYGTTSYEQYF. CDR3 sequence (DNA): TGTGCCAGCAGTTACGGAACGACCTCCTACGAGCAGTACTTC.

This clonotype was found a few times. This chain connects TRBV5-1 to TRBJ2-1, with D unresolved. Germline CDR1 reads SGHRS; CDR2 reads YFSETQ. The CDR3 contains 14 residues. The V and J ends lost 0 bases and 4 bases respectively, with 8 bases between them. As DNA, the CDR3 is TGCGCCAGCAGCTTGGGTAGTCAGTACAATGAGCAGTTCTTC. Its protein is CASSLGSQYNEQFF.

J is TRBJ2-2 and V is TRBV29-1; 8 positions agree with TRBD2. Germline trimming cut 3 bases from V and 5 bases from J; bases unmatched to any gene: 8. Per germline, CDR1 SQVTM and CDR2 ANQGSEA. The CDR3 consists of 15 residues. CDR3 loop: CSVDGGTGGTGELFF. The CDR3 region has the DNA TGCAGCGTTGACGGGGGGACGGGGGGGACCGGGGAGCTGTTTTTT.

This clonotype has at least ten counts. The chain carries TRBV15 and TRBJ2-5; 7 positions match TRBD1. CDR3 size: 19 residues. V shed 0 bases and J 2 bases; nucleotides not matched to a gene: 15. Germline CDR1 reads LNHNV; CDR2 reads YYDKDF (reference sequence). The CDR3 DNA reads TGTGCCACCAGCAGAGATCGGTTGAGGGGACAGCCCTTTCAAGAGACCCAGTACTTC. Translating gives CATSRDRLRGQPFQETQYF.

V and J are TRBV9 and TRBJ1-1; 7 nucleotides agree with TRBD1. J was trimmed by 0 bases and V by 4 bases; bases with no gene match: 6. CDR1 and CDR2 from the germline V gene are SGDLS and YYNGEE. The CDR3 spans 15 residues. This CDR3 reads CASSTGQSMNTEAFF. The CDR3 DNA reads TGTGCCAGCAGCACGGGACAGTCAATGAACACTGAAGCTTTCTTT.

The chain carries TRBV2 and TRBJ2-7; D is perhaps TRBD1 (5 bases). CDR3 length equals 13 residues. CDR1 is SNHLY, CDR2 FYNNEI, per germline. The V end was cut by 5 bases, the J end by 2 bases, with 10 bases between. The CDR3 here is CASSTGKPYEQYF. CDR3 sequence (DNA): TGTGCCAGCAGTACAGGCAAGCCCTACGAGCAGTACTTC.

The rearrangement uses TRBV4-1 and TRBJ1-5; TRBD1 aligns across 8 bases. Looked up from germline, CDR1 is MGHRA and CDR2 is YSYEKL. The V segment lost 4 bases and the J segment 6 bases; nucleotides outside the gene matches: 11. There are 16 residues in the CDR3. CDR3 DNA sequence: TGCGCCAGCAGCCGAGAGTGGGGACAGGATCGTCAGCCCCAGCATTTT. This gives the protein CASSREWGQDRQPQHF.

In its sample, this clonotype was seen many times. J is TRBJ1-3 and V is TRBV2; TRBD1 matches 8 bases. Germline trimming cut 8 bases from V and 8 bases from J; bases unmatched to any gene: 8. The germline V gene has CDR1 SNHLY and CDR2 FYNNEI. The CDR3 is 13 amino acids. The CDR3 region has the DNA TGTGCCAGCGGACAGGGAAGATTAGACACCATATATTTT. It codes for CASGQGRLDTIYF.

This sequence joins TRBV15 and TRBJ1-2; TRBD1 aligns across 8 bases. Germline V gene lookup returns CDR1 LNHNV and CDR2 YYDKDF (reference sequence). This CDR3 region has 15 residues. Unmatched junction bases numbered 5, after V lost 0 bases and J lost 5 bases. CDR3: CATSRDSDRGYGYTF. In DNA form, the CDR3 reads TGTGCCACCAGCAGAGACTCCGACAGGGGATATGGCTACACCTTC.

This clonotype has just a few counts. This rearrangement joins TRBV27 to TRBJ1-1; no definite D call. The CDR3 totals 14 residues. Germline-derived CDR1 and CDR2 are MNHEY and SMNVEV (reference sequence). V was shortened by 1 base and J by 5 bases, with 11 bases between the two germline ends. The CDR3 is CASSLFGPATEAFF. DNA for the CDR3: TGTGCCAGCAGTTTATTTGGGCCGGCGACTGAAGCTTTCTTT.

This clonotype came up many times. The rearrangement joins TRBV29-1 to TRBJ2-3; 7 nucleotides line up with TRBD2. The germline V gene has CDR1 SQVTM and CDR2 ANQGSEA. The CDR3 sequence is 14 residues long. The V and J ends lost 6 bases and 5 bases, in that order; junction bases with no gene match: 11. CDR3 loop: CSVMVGGGKDTQYF. In DNA, the CDR3 is TGCAGCGTCATGGTCGGCGGGGGTAAAGATACGCAGTATTTT.

V usage is TRBV2 and J usage is TRBJ1-5; weak D call: TRBD1 (6 bases). CDR3 length equals 16 residues. Between the trimmed V and J ends, which lost 6 bases and 0 bases, there was a span of 15 bases. Germline values: CDR1 SNHLY, CDR2 FYNNEI. The chain's CDR3 is CASRPFRGYSNQPQHF. CDR3 sequence (DNA): TGTGCCAGCAGACCCTTTAGGGGGTATAGCAATCAGCCCCAGCATTTT.

This clonotype has at least ten counts. The chain is built from TRBV7-2 and TRBJ1-2, with TRBD1 identical over 7 bases. This CDR3 is 14 amino acids long. J was trimmed by 2 bases and V by 4 bases; bases with no gene match: 4. Looked up from germline, CDR1 is SGHTA and CDR2 is FQGNSA. The CDR3 DNA sequence: TGTGCCAGCAGCTCAGCGGACAGGAACTATGGCTACACCTTC. Protein product: CASSSADRNYGYTF.

This clonotype was counted ten times or more. The gene calls are TRBV12-3 or TRBV12-4 and TRBJ1-2, with D perhaps matching TRBD1 (6 bases). The CDR3 has 16 residues. Trimming pared 2 bases from V and 1 base from J, leaving 14 bases between. The CDR3 region has the DNA TGTGCCAGCAGTTTAACGGACAGTGCCCTTAACTATGGCTACACCTTC. Amino acid sequence: CASSLTDSALNYGYTF.

This clonotype was seen more than once but under ten times. This chain uses TRBV28 with TRBJ1-2, with D maybe TRBD1 (6 bases). CDR1 and CDR2 from the germline V gene are MDHEN and SYDVKM. The CDR3 contains 14 residues. Trimming pared 7 bases from V and 4 bases from J, leaving 16 bases between. The CDR3 is CASTSYRVGYGYTF. The CDR3 nucleotides are TGTGCCAGCACTTCCTACAGGGTTGGCTATGGCTACACCTTC.

The V gene is TRBV6-2 or TRBV6-3, the J gene TRBJ1-5; 9 bases are a match to TRBD1. Germline CDR1 MNHEY, CDR2 SVGEGT. J was trimmed by 4 bases and V by 5 bases; bases with no gene match: 6. CDR3 length: 15 residues. This CDR3 is CASSPTGGRNQPQHF. Written as DNA, the CDR3 is TGTGCCAGCAGTCCGACAGGGGGTAGGAATCAGCCCCAGCATTTT.

This chain joins TRBV9 and TRBJ2-1; 7 bases agree with TRBD2. CDR1 is SGDLS and CDR2 is YYNGEE in the germline V gene. The V segment lost 3 bases and the J segment 0 bases; nucleotides outside the gene matches: 0. The CDR3 is made up of 14 amino acids. The CDR3: CASSASGSYNEQFF. Written as DNA, the CDR3 is TGTGCCAGCAGCGCTAGCGGCTCCTACAATGAGCAGTTCTTC.